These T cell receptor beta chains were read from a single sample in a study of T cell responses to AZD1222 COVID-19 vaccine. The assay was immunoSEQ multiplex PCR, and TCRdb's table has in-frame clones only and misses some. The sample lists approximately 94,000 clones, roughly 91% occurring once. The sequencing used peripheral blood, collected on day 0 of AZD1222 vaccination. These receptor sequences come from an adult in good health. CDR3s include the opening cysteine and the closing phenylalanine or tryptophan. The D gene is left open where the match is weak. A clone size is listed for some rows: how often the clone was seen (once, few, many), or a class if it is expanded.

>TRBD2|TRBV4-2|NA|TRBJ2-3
TGTGCCAGCAGCCAAGGACTAGCGGGAGGTCTTCTAAAGGGCACAGATACGCAGTATTTT
CASSQGLAGGLLKGTDTQYF
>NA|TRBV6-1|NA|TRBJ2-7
TGTGCCAGCAGTGAAGCGAAGAGTCTTGCGGGACGGGAGCAGTACTTC
CASSEAKSLAGREQYF
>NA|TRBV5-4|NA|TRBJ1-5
TGTGCCAGCAGCGAAGGGACGGAGAATCAGCCCCAGCATTTT
CASSEGTENQPQHF
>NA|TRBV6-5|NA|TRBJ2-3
TGTGCCAGCAGGGGGCTCGGGGCAGATACGCAGTATTTT
CASRGLGADTQYF
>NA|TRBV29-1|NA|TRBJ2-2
TGCAGCGTGAGGGGACAAAACACCGGGGAGCTGTTTTTT
CSVRGQNTGELFF
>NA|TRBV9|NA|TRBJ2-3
TGTGCCAGCAGCGGAACCTCTATCGGTCAAGGAGCAGATACGCAGTATTTT
CASSGTSIGQGADTQYF
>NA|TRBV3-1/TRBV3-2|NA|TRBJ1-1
TGTGCCAGCAGCCCACTGACCCAACAGGGAGTTTTCTTT
CASSPLTQQGVFF
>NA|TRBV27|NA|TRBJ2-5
TGTGCCAGCAGTTTAATAGGCAGGGTGGGAGAGACCCAGTACTTC
CASSLIGRVGETQYF
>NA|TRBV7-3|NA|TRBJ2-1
TGTGCCAGCAGCTTAAGCGGGAACAATGAGCAGTTCTTC
CASSLSGNNEQFF
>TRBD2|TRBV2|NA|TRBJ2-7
TGTGCCAGCAGGGTGGTAGCGGGAGGACTTTACTCCTACGAGCAGTACTTC
CASRVVAGGLYSYEQYF
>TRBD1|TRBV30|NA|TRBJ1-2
TGTGCCTGGACCACGGCCGGGACAGGGGGAGTGGGCTACACCTTC
CAWTTAGTGGVGYTF
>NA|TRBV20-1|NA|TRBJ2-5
TGCAGTGCTAGGGACCAAGAGACCCAGTACTTC
CSARDQETQYF
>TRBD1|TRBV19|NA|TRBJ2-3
TGTGCCAGTAGTGTTGACAGGGGGCTCGCAGATACGCAGTATTTT
CASSVDRGLADTQYF
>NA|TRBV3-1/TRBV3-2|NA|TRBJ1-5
TGTGCCAGCAGCCACGGCGGGGGCGGGGGTGGCAATCAGCCCCAGCATTTT
CASSHGGGGGGNQPQHF
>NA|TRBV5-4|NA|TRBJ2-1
TGTGCCAGCAGCTTCAACAATGAGCAGTTCTTC
CASSFNNEQFF
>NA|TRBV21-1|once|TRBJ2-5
TGTGCCAGCAGCAAAGAGGCTGCAGGGGGCTGGGAGACCCAGTACTTC
CASSKEAAGGWETQYF
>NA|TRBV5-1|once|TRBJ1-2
TGCGCCAGCAGCTTCGACGCCGCTAACTATGGCTACACCTTC
CASSFDAANYGYTF
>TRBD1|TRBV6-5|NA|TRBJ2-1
TGTGCCAGCAGAGCCGGGACAGGGGGCTACAATGAGCAGTTCTTC
CASRAGTGGYNEQFF
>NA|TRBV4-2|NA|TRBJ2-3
TGTGCCAGCAGCCAAGTAAACAGTAAACGACTAGTAGCGCAGTATTTT
CASSQVNSKRLVAQYF
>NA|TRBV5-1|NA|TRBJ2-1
TGCGCCAGCAGCGGATCGAGACCTAGCGCCGATGAGCAGTTCTTC
CASSGSRPSADEQFF
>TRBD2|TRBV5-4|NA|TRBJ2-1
TGTGCCAGCAGCATAGGACTAGCGGGAGGGAATGAGCAGTTCTTC
CASSIGLAGGNEQFF
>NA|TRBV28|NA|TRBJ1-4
TGTGCCAGCAGTTTCCCCGGGACGGGAAATGAAAAACTGTTTTTT
CASSFPGTGNEKLFF
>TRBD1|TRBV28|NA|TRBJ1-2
TGTGCCAGCAGGCGACAGGGGCTAGTCGATGGCTACACCTTC
CASRRQGLVDGYTF
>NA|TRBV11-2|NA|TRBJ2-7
TGTGCCAGCAGCTTAAAACCGCTGGCAGGGGGGTCCTACGAGCAGTACTTC
CASSLKPLAGGSYEQYF